This note documents a single T cell receptor beta chain sequence. This specimen comes from a study of OX40 agonist ivuxolimab in advanced cancers. Germline V gene sequence: CDR1 SEHNR, CDR2 FQNEAQ (reference sequence). The V end lost 0 bases, the J end lost 5 bases, and 5 bases lay between the germline ends. The CDR3 has 13 amino acids. Generated by immunoSEQ multiplex PCR, the TCRdb table keeps only in-frame clones and is missing some. This sample carries roughly 65,000 clones, 90% of them seen once, and the ten largest clones take over 9.5%. The TCR originated in an adult with an advanced solid tumor such as melanoma, head and neck, liver or kidney cancer. J is TRBJ1-5 and V is TRBV7-9, with D uncertain. This material consisted of CD4+ or CD8+ T cells sorted from blood, taken in a trial of the OX40 agonist ivuxolimab. The CDR3 spells CASSLAPDQPQHF. CDR3 sequence (DNA): TGTGCCAGCAGCTTAGCTCCAGATCAGCCCCAGCATTTT.